One T cell receptor (beta chain) is described in this entry. Authors' analysis steps: Reference gene primer amplification in the assay estimated nucleated cell counts. TCRdb's copy holds only in-frame clones and misses some; the assay was immunoSEQ multiplex PCR. V and J calls and clone size follow that table, whereas D and trimming were derived from the DNA. The repertoire consists of under 200,000 clones, with around three quarters occurring once and the leading ten covering less than 9.5%. This specimen belongs to a study of blood T cell repertoires in COVID-19. Study-level information: The United States, Italy and Spain provided the acute and convalescent COVID-19 samples.

The CDR3 is made up of 17 amino acids. Germline CDR1 is SGHRS and CDR2 is YFSETQ. V shed 4 bases and J 3 bases; nucleotides not matched to a gene: 10. This TCR derives from a man aged 55 to 70 with acute or convalescent COVID-19. The sequencing input was peripheral blood. J is TRBJ1-1 and V is TRBV5-1; 12 bases line up with TRBD1. The CDR3 nucleotides read TGCGCCAGCAGCCTCCGGGACAGGGGGCGAATGGACACTGAAGCTTTCTTT. Residues: CASSLRDRGRMDTEAFF.